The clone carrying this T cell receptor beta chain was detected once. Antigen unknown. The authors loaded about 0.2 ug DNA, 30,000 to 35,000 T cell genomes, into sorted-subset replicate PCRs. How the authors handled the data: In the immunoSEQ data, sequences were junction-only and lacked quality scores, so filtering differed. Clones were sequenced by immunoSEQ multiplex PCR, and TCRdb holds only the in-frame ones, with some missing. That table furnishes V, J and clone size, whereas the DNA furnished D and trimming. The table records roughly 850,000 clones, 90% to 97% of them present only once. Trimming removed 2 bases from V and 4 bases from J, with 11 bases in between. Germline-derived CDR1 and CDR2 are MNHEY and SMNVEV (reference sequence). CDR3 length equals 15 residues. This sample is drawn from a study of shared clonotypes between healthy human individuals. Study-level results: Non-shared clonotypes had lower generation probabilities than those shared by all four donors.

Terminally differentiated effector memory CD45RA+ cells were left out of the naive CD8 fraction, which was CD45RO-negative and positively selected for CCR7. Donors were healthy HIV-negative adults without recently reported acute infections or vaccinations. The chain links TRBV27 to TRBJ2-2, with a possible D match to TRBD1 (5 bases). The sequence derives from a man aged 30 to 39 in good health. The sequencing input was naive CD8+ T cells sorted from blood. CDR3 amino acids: CASSLRGRVTGELFF. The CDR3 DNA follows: TGTGCCAGCAGTTTAAGGGGCAGGGTCACCGGGGAGCTGTTTTTT.